Shown below are 3 T cell receptor beta chains from a single sample sequenced in a study of OX40 agonist ivuxolimab in advanced cancers. Libraries were prepared by immunoSEQ multiplex PCR; TCRdb keeps only in-frame clonotypes and omits some of them. In the table there are about 56,000 clones, 75% to 90% of which are singletons. The specimen comprised CD4+ or CD8+ T cells sorted from blood, sampled in a trial of the OX40 agonist ivuxolimab. These receptors all come from an adult with an advanced solid tumor such as melanoma, head and neck, liver or kidney cancer.

This clone was seen only once. In DNA, the CDR3 is TGTGCCAGTAGGGCAGCGAGCTCTGGGGCCAACGTCCTGACTTTC. Amino acid sequence: CASRAASSGANVLTF. The genes are TRBV19 and TRBJ2-6; no firm D call. The V end lost 6 bases, the J end lost 0 bases, and 9 bases lay between the germline ends. The CDR3 is made up of 15 amino acids. CDR1 is LNHDA, CDR2 SQIVND, per germline (reference sequence).

The V and J genes are TRBV5-1 and TRBJ2-5, with TRBD2 identical over 7 bases. J lost 3 bases, V lost 0 bases, and 5 bases had no gene match. CDR1 is SGHRS, CDR2 YFSETQ, per germline. The CDR3 has 15 amino acids. DNA of the CDR3: TGCGCCAGCAGCTTGGACGGCGGGGGAGAAGAGACCCAGTACTTC. Protein sequence: CASSLDGGGEETQYF.

The V call is TRBV13, the J call TRBJ2-1; 10 bases agree with TRBD1. CDR1 is PRHDT and CDR2 is FYEKMQ in the germline V gene (reference sequence). Trimming cost V 3 bases and J 5 bases; bases outside gene matches: 4. The CDR3 covers 15 residues. In nucleotides, the CDR3 is TGTGCCAGCAGCTTCGACAGGGGGCAGGACAATGAGCAGTTCTTC. Protein: CASSFDRGQDNEQFF.